Below, 31 T cell receptor beta chains from the same sample are listed, as sequenced in a study of T cell responses to AZD1222 COVID-19 vaccine. The method was immunoSEQ multiplex PCR; TCRdb's version includes in-frame clones alone and lacks a portion of them. The sample holds under 300,000 clones, over 90% seen once. The source was peripheral blood, collected on day 0 of AZD1222 vaccination. These receptors were taken from an adult in good health.

The chain uses TRBV29-1 and TRBJ1-2; D might be TRBD1 (5 bases). There are 14 residues in the CDR3. V dropped 6 bases and J dropped 2 bases, with 16 bases sitting between them. Germline CDR1 SQVTM, CDR2 ANQGSEA. The CDR3 bases are TGCAGCGTGAATTCCGGGACGGAGAACTATGGCTACACCTTC. This encodes CSVNSGTENYGYTF.

This chain joins TRBV28 and TRBJ1-5; perhaps TRBD1 as D (6 bases). Looked up from germline, CDR1 is MDHEN and CDR2 is SYDVKM. V was shortened by 8 bases and J by 7 bases, with 15 bases between the two germline ends. This CDR3 is 13 amino acids long. CDR3 in DNA: TGTGCCAGCGGGGAGGGGGTTTGGCAGCCCCAGCATTTT. It translates to CASGEGVWQPQHF.

This clone was seen only once. The chain joins TRBV7-2 to TRBJ2-7, with TRBD1 identical over 9 bases. The germline gives CDR1 SGHTA, CDR2 FQGNSA. Germline trimming cut 4 bases from V and 7 bases from J; bases unmatched to any gene: 5. The CDR3 length is 13 residues. CDR3 coding DNA: TGTGCCAGCAGCTACAGGGGGCGAGGTGAGCAGTACTTC. Its translation: CASSYRGRGEQYF.

The chain employs TRBV5-1 and TRBJ1-4, with D possibly matching TRBD1 (5 bases). Trimming removed 3 bases at V and 8 bases at J, with 14 bases between. There are 14 residues in the CDR3. Germline CDR1 reads SGHRS; CDR2 reads YFSETQ. The CDR3 region has the DNA TGCGCCAGCAGCTGGGGGATAATTGGGGAAAAACTGTTTTTT. Protein: CASSWGIIGEKLFF.

This clone appeared a single time. The chain is built from TRBV2 and TRBJ1-1, with no clear D. Germline-derived CDR1 and CDR2 are SNHLY and FYNNEI. This CDR3 has 10 amino acids. V was pared by 7 bases and J by 11 bases, with 11 bases between. CDR3 loop: CASNPKRAFF. The CDR3 bases are TGTGCCAGCAACCCGAAGAGGGCTTTCTTT.

The chain combines TRBV6-5 with TRBJ2-3, with D hard to call. Germline V gene sequence: CDR1 MNHEY, CDR2 SVGAGI. The CDR3 spans 14 residues. Deletions cut 4 bases from V and 2 bases from J, with 10 bases between. The CDR3 region has the DNA TGTGCCAGCAGTTCCCGGCGCCTCACAGATACGCAGTATTTT. Encoded protein: CASSSRRLTDTQYF.

V and J are TRBV24-1 and TRBJ1-2; tentatively, D is TRBD1 (6 bases). The CDR3 is 14 residues long. Trimming took off 2 bases at V and 3 bases at J, with 9 bases between the two ends. The germline gives CDR1 KGHDR, CDR2 SFDVKD. CDR3 protein: CATSDSGEDYGYTF. In DNA form, the CDR3 reads TGTGCCACCAGTGATTCAGGGGAGGACTATGGCTACACCTTC.

This sequence joins TRBV7-2 and TRBJ2-3; 9 bases match TRBD2. Germline assignment: CDR1 SGHTA and CDR2 FQGNSA. This CDR3 has 16 residues. The trim removed 5 bases at V and 4 bases at J, leaving 10 bases unmatched. CDR3 in amino acids: CASSRTAGGPSDTQYF. Written as DNA, the CDR3 is TGTGCCAGCAGCCGCACTGCGGGAGGGCCCTCAGATACGCAGTATTTT. The full variable domain, in which reference TRBV7-2 and TRBJ2-3 provide the parts outside the CDR3, is GAGVSQSPSNKVTEKGKDVELRCDPISGHTALYWYRQSLGQGLEFLIYFQGNSAPDKSGLPSDRFSAERTGGSVSTLTIQRTQQEDSAVYLCASSRTAGGPSDTQYFGPGTRLTVL.

The chain recombines TRBV30 with TRBJ1-5; D gene unclear. V was cut by 0 bases and J by 2 bases, with 14 bases left in between. The CDR3 loop spans 16 amino acids. Per the germline V gene, CDR1 is GTSNPN and CDR2 is SVGIG (reference sequence). CDR3 sequence: CAWSVPGGYGNQPQHF. In DNA form, the CDR3 reads TGTGCCTGGAGTGTACCAGGAGGGTATGGCAATCAGCCCCAGCATTTT.

This chain links TRBV2 with TRBJ2-3, with TRBD2 identical over 12 bases. The length of the CDR3 is 17 residues. The V gene's germline CDR1 is SNHLY and CDR2 FYNNEI. V gave up 7 bases and J gave up 7 bases; unmatched junction bases: 15. CDR3 nucleotides: TGTGCCAGCACCGGAATGGTGGCTAGCGGGGGGGCAAATACGCAGTATTTT. Encoded protein: CASTGMVASGGANTQYF.

CDR3 sequence: CASSSHQVGALYF. For the CDR3, the DNA is TGTGCCAGCAGTTCCCACCAGGTGGGGGCGCTGTATTTT. V is TRBV28 and J is TRBJ2-3; a weak D match, TRBD1 (6 bases). CDR3 length: 13 residues. Germline lookup yields CDR1 MDHEN and CDR2 SYDVKM. The V gene lost 4 bases and the J gene lost 14 bases, with 19 bases spanning the gap.

The chain carries TRBV28 and TRBJ2-1; D is ambiguous. CDR1 and CDR2 from the germline V gene are MDHEN and SYDVKM. CDR3 size: 14 residues. V gave up 7 bases and J gave up 4 bases, with 14 bases separating them. DNA for the CDR3: TGTGCCAGCACCCCCGAGGTACAATACAATGAGCAGTTCTTC. This gives the protein CASTPEVQYNEQFF. The whole variable domain, filled in from reference TRBV28 and TRBJ2-1, reads DVKVTQSSRYLVKRTGEKVFLECVQDMDHENMFWYRQDPGLGLRLIYFSYDVKMKEKGDIPEGYSVSREKKERFSLILESASTNQTSMYLCASTPEVQYNEQFFGPGTRLTVL.

The genes are TRBV7-6 and TRBJ1-3; D uncertain. Germline-derived CDR1 and CDR2 are SGHVS and FNYEAQ. V was shortened by 5 bases and J by 1 base, with 6 bases between the two germline ends. CDR3 length: 13 residues. The CDR3 loop reads CASSLGSGNTIYF. DNA for the CDR3: TGTGCCAGCAGCCTGGGATCTGGAAACACCATATATTTT. The full variable domain, in which reference TRBV7-6 and TRBJ1-3 provide the parts outside the CDR3, is GAGVSQSPRYKVTKRGQDVALRCDPISGHVSLYWYRQALGQGPEFLTYFNYEAQQDKSGLPNDRFSAERPEGSISTLTIQRTEQRDSAMYRCASSLGSGNTIYFGEGSWLTVV.

V gene TRBV12-3 or TRBV12-4 combines with J gene TRBJ1-4; possible D gene TRBD1, 5 bases. This CDR3 contains 13 residues. The V end was cut by 3 bases, the J end by 11 bases, with 13 bases between. CDR3 in amino acids: CASSFMGRGKLFF. The CDR3 nucleotides are TGTGCCAGCAGTTTCATGGGACGGGGGAAACTGTTTTTT.

The rearrangement joins TRBV6-5 to TRBJ1-2; D is undetermined. Germline assignment: CDR1 MNHEY and CDR2 SVGAGI. The CDR3 is 12 residues long. V lost 2 bases and J lost 8, with 9 bases in between. The CDR3 loop reads CASSYADGGYTF. CDR3 DNA sequence: TGTGCCAGCAGTTACGCGGACGGCGGCTACACCTTC.

The chain links TRBV11-2 to TRBJ1-4, with no clear D. The CDR3 extends over 17 amino acids. V was cut by 1 base and J by 0 bases, with 12 bases left in between. Germline V CDR1 and CDR2: SGHAT, FQNNGV. The CDR3 loop is CASSLGIVRTTNEKLFF. In nucleotides, the CDR3 is TGTGCCAGCAGCTTAGGAATTGTGAGAACAACTAATGAAAAACTGTTTTTT.

With respect to this clone: Additional DNA sequences in this sample encode the identical CDR3. The gene calls are TRBV7-2 and TRBJ2-7, with 11 bases matching TRBD2. Germline-derived CDR1 and CDR2 are SGHTA and FQGNSA. The CDR3 runs to 14 residues. J gave up 4 bases and V 1 base, and 0 bases lay outside the gene matches. CDR3 in DNA: TGTGCCAGCAGCTTAGGACTAGCGGGATACGAGCAGTACTTC. This gives the protein CASSLGLAGYEQYF.

This clone is a singleton in its sample. The CDR3 coding sequence is TGTGCCAGCAGCCAATGGGCAAATACTAACTATGGCTACACCTTC. Its translation: CASSQWANTNYGYTF. V and J are TRBV3-1 (or the pseudogene TRBV3-2) and TRBJ1-2, with D hard to call. CDR3 length equals 15 residues. V was cut by 2 bases and J by 0 bases, with 10 bases left in between. From germline, CDR1 is LGHDT and CDR2 YNNKEL (reference sequence).

The J gene is TRBJ1-4, the V gene TRBV7-2; perhaps TRBD1 as D (5 bases). V lost 1 base and J lost 4, with 10 bases in between. Germline values: CDR1 SGHTA, CDR2 FQGNSA. CDR3 length: 15 residues. The chain's CDR3 is CASSLGGLINEKLFF. The CDR3 DNA is TGTGCCAGCAGCTTAGGGGGACTGATTAATGAAAAACTGTTTTTT.

This clone has just one count. The CDR3 reads CASSLQGVRLGAEAFF. The DNA for the CDR3 is TGCGCCAGCAGCTTACAGGGAGTACGCCTGGGCGCTGAAGCTTTCTTT. The chain links TRBV5-1 to TRBJ1-1; a possible D gene is TRBD1 (6 bases). CDR3 length: 16 residues. Trimming removed 2 bases from V and 6 bases from J, with 20 bases in between. Germline V gene sequence: CDR1 SGHRS, CDR2 YFSETQ.

The chain is built from TRBV18 and TRBJ1-1; no clear D. Per the germline V gene, CDR1 is KGHSH and CDR2 is LQKENI. This CDR3 has 14 residues. With 0 bases removed from V and 1 base from J, the gap between germline ends came to 6 bases. This chain's CDR3 is CASSPPSKNTEAFF. Written as DNA, the CDR3 is TGTGCCAGCTCACCACCGAGCAAGAACACTGAAGCTTTCTTT.

This chain joins TRBV5-1 and TRBJ2-7; the D gene is possibly TRBD1 (6 bases). Per the germline V gene, CDR1 is SGHRS and CDR2 is YFSETQ. Trimming removed 0 bases at V and 5 bases at J, with 12 bases between. CDR3 length: 14 amino acids. CDR3 DNA: TGCGCCAGCAGCTTGGAACAGGGTGGCGACGAGCAGTACTTC. This gives the protein CASSLEQGGDEQYF.

The rearrangement uses TRBV7-9 and TRBJ1-1, with D possibly TRBD1 on 5 matching bases. Germline V gene lookup returns CDR1 SEHNR and CDR2 FQNEAQ (reference sequence). V gave up 1 base and J gave up 8 bases, with 14 bases separating them. This CDR3 contains 14 residues. CDR3 DNA sequence: TGTGCCAGCAGCTTAGGGGGGTGGGGAGACGAAGCTTTCTTT. Residues: CASSLGGWGDEAFF.

This chain links TRBV5-4 with TRBJ2-1, with a weak D call TRBD1 (6 bases). There are 15 residues in the CDR3. Trimming took 0 bases from V and 3 from J, leaving 10 bases between them. CDR1 is SGHNT and CDR2 is YYREEE in the germline V gene (reference sequence). The CDR3 region is CASSLGSRGYNEQFF. The CDR3 DNA reads as TGTGCCAGCAGCTTGGGGAGCAGGGGCTACAATGAGCAGTTCTTC. The variable domain in full, completed from reference TRBV5-4 and TRBJ2-1, reads ETGVTQSPTHLIKTRGQQVTLRCSSQSGHNTVSWYQQALGQGPQFIFQYYREEENGRGNFPPRFSGLQFPNYSSELNVNALELDDSALYLCASSLGSRGYNEQFFGPGTRLTVL.

V is TRBV5-1 and J is TRBJ2-3; a possible D gene is TRBD1 (6 bases). The germline V and J ends were trimmed by 0 bases and 1 base, with 9 bases remaining between them. Per germline, CDR1 SGHRS and CDR2 YFSETQ. The CDR3 has 15 amino acids. The CDR3 sequence: CASSLGSGGTDTQYF. The CDR3 nucleotides read TGCGCCAGCAGCTTGGGATCAGGGGGCACAGATACGCAGTATTTT.

The CDR3 DNA reads as TGTGCCAGCAGTTGGGGGCCAGGGGACGGAAACACCATATATTTT. Translation gives CASSWGPGDGNTIYF. This sequence joins TRBV5-4 and TRBJ1-3; D is possibly TRBD1 (6 bases). This CDR3 is built from 15 residues. The ends were cut back, 5 bases at V and 4 bases at J, with 16 bases in the middle. CDR1 and CDR2 (germline): SGHNT, YYREEE (reference sequence).

The chain uses TRBV2 and TRBJ2-7; D is perhaps TRBD1 (6 bases). Trimming removed 9 bases at V and 5 bases at J, with 20 bases between. CDR1 is SNHLY and CDR2 is FYNNEI in the germline V gene. The CDR3 has 14 residues. The CDR3 protein is CASTVRGLGHEQYF. The CDR3 bases are TGTGCCAGTACGGTCAGGGGTCTCGGACACGAGCAGTACTTC.

The rearrangement links TRBV11-3 to TRBJ2-7; no definite D call. V lost 1 base, J lost 5 bases, and 9 bases lay in between. The CDR3 spans 13 residues. CDR1 and CDR2 from the germline V gene are SGHNT and YENEEA. CDR3 sequence: CASSLGQTHEQYF. For the CDR3, the DNA is TGTGCCAGCAGCTTAGGGCAGACCCACGAGCAGTACTTC.

V is TRBV6-5 and J is TRBJ2-5; no clear D. The CDR3 spans 11 residues. V dropped 5 bases and J dropped 7 bases, with 8 bases sitting between them. CDR1 and CDR2 from the germline V gene are MNHEY and SVGAGI. In DNA, the CDR3 is TGTGCCAGCAGTCCCCGGACGACCCAGTACTTC. It codes for CASSPRTTQYF.

The chain joins TRBV28 to TRBJ1-3; weak D call: TRBD1 (5 bases). Trimming pared 5 bases from V and 5 bases from J, leaving 13 bases between. In germline, CDR1 is MDHEN, CDR2 SYDVKM. The CDR3 length is 14 residues. Here the CDR3 reads CASSPGFNRNTIYF. The DNA for the CDR3 is TGTGCCAGCAGTCCAGGGTTTAACCGAAACACCATATATTTT.

This chain's CDR3 is CASSSGSTDTQYF. The CDR3 DNA sequence: TGTGCCAGCAGTAGCGGAAGCACAGATACGCAGTATTTT. The chain has TRBV7-3 and TRBJ2-3; perhaps TRBD2 as D (6 bases). Germline assignment: CDR1 SGHTA and CDR2 FQGTGA. Deletions cut 6 bases from V and 0 bases from J, with 7 bases between. This CDR3 spans 13 amino acids.